This TCR beta chain was retrieved from a study of type 1 regulatory T cells. Study as a whole: T-allo10 is an in vitro-generated, Tr1-enriched CD4 T cell product specific for alloantigen.

TCRdb recomputed calls from the reads with MiXCR, one row per CDR3 protein. Of about 65,000 distinct CDR3 sequences detected, 45% to 50% appear once; the ten largest clones hold about 2.1%. Broader study findings: Tr1 cells had a more restricted TCR repertoire than non-Tr1 cells.

V lost 1 base to trimming and J lost 1 base; unmatched junction nucleotides: 10. From germline, CDR1 is DFQATT and CDR2 SNEGSKA (reference sequence). This CDR3 contains 17 residues. Notes on this clonotype: Its antigen is still unknown.

This clonotype originated in a human donor in good health. The sequenced sample was cultured non-Tr1 T cells, either the whole culture or a sorted T cell fraction (not recorded which). The J gene is TRBJ2-3, the V gene TRBV20-1; 8 bases map to TRBD1. The chain's CDR3 is CSARGSAGQGGTDTQYF. DNA for the CDR3: TGCAGTGCTAGAGGGAGTGCAGGACAGGGTGGCACAGATACGCAGTATTTT.